This T cell receptor beta chain was sequenced for a study of cytomegalovirus exposure and HLA in healthy donors (dated by TCRdb to 2016 to 2017). Regarding the research as a whole: In an earlier analysis of around 540 of the donors, about 260 Gb of sequence data and 100 million or so unique TCR beta sequences from roughly 200 million T cells were reported. A later genetic analysis used genome-wide SNP genotypes for about 65% of the roughly 670 donors, treating that subset as a discovery cohort. HLA typing included class I and class II loci at four-digit resolution. In a later analysis, previously published TCR beta repertoires from more than 500 donors were re-analyzed and high-resolution HLA genotyping was added so that TCR occurrence patterns could be studied. In the later analysis, no new phenotypic data were used to find candidate immune exposures; instead, reliance was placed on TCR beta sequences and their occurrence across donors. A separate validation cohort of 100 to 150 different subjects was used in addition to the 666-subject first cohort. An early release covering roughly 640 HLA-typed donors comprised around 300 gigabases of sequencing data and 85 million or so unique TCR sequences. The number of donors typed differed by locus, with 629-630 for A, B, C, DRB1 and DQB1, roughly 520 for DQA1, 600 to 610 for DPA1, and approximately 470 for DPB1. The genetic ancestry cluster associated with self-reported Caucasian donors included 81% of the roughly 410 genotyped donors. Across some 400 genotyped donors of the cohort, an average of approximately 240,000 unique TCR beta nucleotide sequences per donor were sequenced, and 15% to 20% of those sequences were non-productive. In an earlier analysis of roughly 580 of the donors, high-throughput TCR beta sequencing was used to judge whether each TCR beta V gene segment behaved as functional or pseudogenic. To predict cytomegalovirus infection status, the study brought together high-throughput TCR immunosequencing, statistical association of individual TCRs with disease status, and machine learning. All discovery cohort repertoires had been generated using a single sequencing platform. The study aimed to test whether signatures of past pathogen exposure could be identified by cataloging public T cell receptors. Roughly five DR-DQ haplotypes were treated as single units for association and clustering because of strong linkage in the cohort. Donor age, sex, ethnicity and CMV serostatus were collected together with the repertoire data. The T cell repertoires of under 700 subjects were profiled by immunosequencing and related to cytomegalovirus serostatus.

General study outcomes and caveats: At a false discovery rate of 0.05, a later analysis linked approximately 18,000 TCR beta sequences to specific HLA alleles. In both the original and validation cohorts, the classifier was reported to diagnose cytomegalovirus status with high specificity and sensitivity. The earlier analysis of nearly 600 of the donors excluded roughly 17 rarely observed V segments, including chromosome 9 orphons, because counts were too low. CMV serostatus was the only immune exposure information available for the cohort. An association between a missense DCLRE1C variant and V-gene and J-gene trimming of TCR beta chains was found in a later genetic analysis and replicated in an independent cohort. A later analysis reported that several top co-occurrence clusters appeared linked to parvovirus B19, influenza, CMV and Epstein-Barr virus. A further reported finding was that TCR beta sequences accurately predicted the HLA-A and HLA-B alleles for most subjects in the first cohort. Linkage disequilibrium might explain the correlated functional status among segregating V segments, but an unknown experimental factor could not be excluded. A later analysis found that HLA-associated TCR beta chains were more clonally expanded and had lower generation probabilities than equally common non-associated chains. Because the 87-base-pair reads could not distinguish some IMGT-functional V segments, including TRBV6-2 and TRBV6-3, those segments were excluded. The cohort was sequenced for TCR beta chains only, and without alpha or paired-chain data the features that could be detected were limited. The presence/absence analyses assumed that sequencing depth was roughly uniform across donors, and that assumption may not be true. In an earlier analysis of some 500 of the donors, most TCR beta V segments appeared in productive rearrangements about 87% or about 30% of the time, broadly matching IMGT annotations. The study gave a list of 150 to 200 TCR beta chains associated with cytomegalovirus. While some public TCRs were present in many individuals, most TCR sequences turned up only very rarely across donors. Because HLA typing was unavailable for some donors at each locus, only the typed subset was used in association tests. It was suggested by the authors that the approach could potentially be generalized to other disease states and immunological phenotypes. In vitro tests confirmed that three of the cytomegalovirus-associated TCR beta chains recognize cytomegalovirus antigens. Strong co-occurrence of HLA alleles, especially DR and DQ, made assigning TCR associations to individual alleles difficult. According to a later genetic analysis, donors in an Asian-associated ancestry cluster had fewer N-insertions in productive TCRs than the approximately 650-donor mean. The sequencing pipeline was judged likely to have produced a cluster of highly shared sequence variants as a technical artifact. Most CMV-associated TCR beta chains appeared to be HLA-restricted in a later analysis, and the HLA associations seemed to be driven largely by CMV exposure. A later analysis found that TCR association rates varied across HLA loci, with DRB1 alleles showing the most associated TCRs and HLA-C alleles the fewest.

Library prep was done by the immunoSEQ multiplex PCR assay. The multiplex PCR relied on a mix of 60 forward primers for TCR Vbeta segments and 13 reverse primers for TCR Jbeta segments. The CDR3 region of rearranged TCR beta genes was amplified from genomic DNA by a multiplex PCR assay. The amplified TCR beta libraries were sequenced on the Illumina HiSeq System as 87-base-pair reads. Per the authors' processing: A later analysis tallied about 77 million unique TCR beta chains across the 666 repertoires, and approximately 11 million of those chains were shared by two or more donors. To remove PCR and sequencing errors, raw reads were error-corrected and collapsed into unique sequences using a nearest-neighbor algorithm that merged closely related sequences. V, D and J gene segments were assigned by aligning CDR3 sequences to IMGT reference sequences. For a sequence to be retained, a match of at least six nucleotides to both a V gene segment and a J gene segment was required. Rearrangements were called productive when the CDR3 lacked stop codons and stayed in frame with V and J; all others were non-productive. CDR3 was defined by IMGT convention, running from the second conserved V-encoded cysteine to the conserved J-encoded phenylalanine. Sequences without an unambiguous match to a single V gene segment were excluded from the earlier analysis of approximately 600 of the donors. An earlier analysis of a few hundred of the donors classified V segments as functional when productive rearrangements were above 56.7% and as segregating when the standard deviation between donors was above 5%. A statistical classification framework was built for diagnosing cytomegalovirus status from the catalog of TCR beta chain sequences. A later analysis assigned V and J genes by comparing TCR nucleotide sequences with IMGT/GENE-DB human TR gene sequences. The TCRdist pipeline was used in a later analysis to assign CDR3 sequences and most-parsimonious VDJ recombination scenarios. In a later analysis, every TCR beta chain was defined by the combination of its CDR3 amino acid sequence and its V-gene family, and reads without a unique V-gene family were dropped. To address suspected cross-contamination and a sequencing artifact, a later analysis removed several hundred highly shared, low-generation-probability nucleotide sequences. For each public chain, a later analysis derived a clonal expansion index from normalized ranks of inferred template counts within each repertoire. In a later analysis, generation probabilities were computed using a VDJ recombination model fitted to out-of-frame rearrangements, and the results were checked against IGoR. In a later analysis, TCR-TCR, TCR-HLA and TCR-CMV co-occurrence was scored with hypergeometric tests, and a repertoire-size bias correction was applied to TCR pairs. In a later analysis, false discovery rates were estimated by permuting HLA or CMV assignments 20 times. In a later analysis, co-occurring TCRs were grouped using DBSCAN, and TCRdist sequence similarity was added for clustering within HLA-allele-positive subsets. Co-occurrence clustering excluded repertoires with fewer than 30,000 or more than 120,000 public chains, plus five with anomalous nucleotide sharing. Drawn from immuneACCESS, this table holds only the in-frame rearrangements with V and J called that TCRdb kept. Clones are partly lost; checked studies trace under half to an unresolved V gene and leave the rest unexplained. V and J calls and clone size are as listed in that table; D and trimming were resolved from the DNA. The sample includes 150,000 to 200,000 clones, with 65% to 70% observed a single time. The ten most abundant clones make up 10% of the sample.

V is pared back by 5 bases and J by 1 base, with 14 bases lying between the germline termini. The CDR3 runs 15 amino acids, cysteine and phenylalanine included. The kept DNA is CDR3 alone, 45 bases in frame from the first base. From the germline V gene, CDR1 is SGHTA and CDR2 is FQGTGA. In total, approximately 690 healthy bone marrow donors made up the cohort. At the time of sampling, every cohort member was nominally healthy, though immune exposures that went unrecorded were likely present. The donor tested CMV seropositive and was one of the 289 seropositive cohort members. A peripheral blood sample was provided by each donor, and peripheral blood mononuclear cells were used for TCR beta sequencing. The Qiagen DNeasy Blood Extraction Kit was used to extract genomic DNA from the blood cell samples. As concerns this clone: What antigen it recognizes has not been identified. No per-base quality is available; no much larger clone lies one base away.

Sequenced sample: PBMCs. The V and J segments used are TRBV7-3 and TRBJ1-1; the D segment could be TRBD1, given 6 matching bases. This TCR was recovered from a man between 25 and 39 years old in good health and CMV-seropositive. The nucleotide sequence is TGTGCCAGCAGCCGAAACAGGGACGGGAACACTGAAGCTTTCTTT. The resulting protein is CASSRNRDGNTEAFF.